What follows describes a single T cell receptor beta chain. The source of the sample is a study of blood T cells in healthy people across ages. The J segment lost 4 bases and the V segment lost 4 bases, leaving 4 bases of the junction unmatched. Germline V CDR1 and CDR2: SGHNT, YENEEA. CDR3 length: 15 residues. Sample-barcoded 5' priming and a J-beta primer mix drove a second PCR of about 6 to 11 cycles. TCRdb redid the calling of the 5' RACE reads with MiXCR, one entry per CDR3 protein. Of roughly 700,000 distinct CDR3 sequences listed, about a third were seen once; the top ten hold 15%. The chain carries TRBV11-3 and TRBJ2-3, with TRBD1 identical over 11 bases. The TCR was taken from a woman aged 80 or older in good health. The sequenced sample consisted of blood. This chain's CDR3 is CASSSRTGGADTQYF. In nucleotides, the CDR3 is TGTGCCAGCAGCTCTCGGACAGGGGGCGCAGATACGCAGTATTTT.